These T cell receptor beta chains were read from a single sample in a study of T-cell reconstitution after alpha-beta-depleted transplantation in children. TCRdb processed the PCR reads anew with MiXCR; each CDR3 protein has one entry. The table has around 580,000 distinct CDR3 sequences, about 23% seen once. Sequenced material: PBMCs, mostly from graft donor cells, taken 360 days after TCRalphabeta/CD19-depleted stem cell transplant. Source of these receptors: a boy younger than two who had a stem cell transplant for acute myeloid leukemia, so the T cells may come from the graft donor. Both conserved end residues are part of each CDR3. The order of the fields is J gene, clone size, V gene, D gene, CDR3 DNA, CDR3 protein. The D gene is left open where the match is weak. The listing skips clone size in some rows; elsewhere it reads once, few, many or a size class.

TRBJ2-7,.,TRBV20-1,.,TGCAGTGCTAGAGTTCGGGGCTTCTACGAGCAGTACTTC,CSARVRGFYEQYF
TRBJ2-1,many,TRBV12-3/TRBV12-4,TRBD2,TGTGCCAGCAGTCCGTTAGCGGGGGGGGAGTATGAGCAGTTCTTC,CASSPLAGGEYEQFF
TRBJ1-6,many,TRBV12-3/TRBV12-4,.,TGTGCCAGCAGTCCAGGGACTTCCGTTAACTCACCCCTCCACTTT,CASSPGTSVNSPLHF
TRBJ1-1,.,TRBV14,TRBD1,TGTGCCAGCAGCCCGACAGGGTTGAGGGCTGAAGCTTTCTTT,CASSPTGLRAEAFF
TRBJ1-1,.,TRBV16,.,TGTGCCAGCAGCCAATCAGCCAGGGTCACTGAAGCTTTCTTT,CASSQSARVTEAFF
TRBJ1-2,few,TRBV12-3/TRBV12-4,.,TGTGCCAGCAGCCACGGGACCTCCTATGGCTACACCTTC,CASSHGTSYGYTF
TRBJ2-7,many,TRBV20-1,TRBD1,TGCAGTGCTAGAGATTACAGGGGGGTCCCCTACGAGCAGTACTTC,CSARDYRGVPYEQYF
TRBJ2-3,few,TRBV5-1,TRBD2,TGCGCCAGCAGCCCTCGACTAGCGGGGTCCCCCACAGATACGCAGTATTTT,CASSPRLAGSPTDTQYF
TRBJ2-1,few,TRBV10-2,TRBD2,TGCGCCACAATCGGACTAGCGGGCCTCGGTGAGCAGTTCTTC,CATIGLAGLGEQFF
TRBJ1-1,.,TRBV20-1,.,TGCAGTGCTAGAGTAGCAGACGGACTCCCGGGGACTGAAGCTTTCTTT,CSARVADGLPGTEAFF
TRBJ1-2,few,TRBV20-1,.,TGCAGTGCTAGTAGGAGGGGAACGCAGGGAAATCATGGCTACACCTTC,CSASRRGTQGNHGYTF
TRBJ2-7,many,TRBV12-3/TRBV12-4,.,TGTGCCAGCAGTACCTACTACGAGCAGTACTTC,CASSTYYEQYF
TRBJ2-2,few,TRBV29-1,TRBD2,TGCAGCGCATACCGGGGACTAGTATCGTCCGGGGAGCTGTTTTTT,CSAYRGLVSSGELFF
TRBJ2-5,many,TRBV7-2,.,TGTGCCAGCAGCTTATCTCCAAGTAGGGAGACCCAGTACTTC,CASSLSPSRETQYF
TRBJ1-2,.,TRBV6-1,.,TGTGCCAGCAGTCTCCTGGAAGGGGGGGGAGGTAACTATGGCTACACCTTC,CASSLLEGGGGNYGYTF
TRBJ2-1,few,TRBV27,.,TGTGCCAGCAGTTTATCGGACGGTTACAATGAGCAGTTCTTC,CASSLSDGYNEQFF
TRBJ2-1,.,TRBV10-3,.,TGTGCCATCAGTGAGGCAGACAATGAGCAGTTCTTC,CAISEADNEQFF
TRBJ2-1,.,TRBV5-6,.,TGTGCCAGCAGCACGGACCTCAGGCAATTCTTC,CASSTDLRQFF
TRBJ2-5,few,TRBV7-9,.,TGTGCCAGCAGCTTCCTAGGAGCGGAGACCCAGTACTTC,CASSFLGAETQYF
TRBJ2-4,.,TRBV6-6,.,TGTGCCAGCAGTCAGGGGTTACACATTCAGTACTTC,CASSQGLHIQYF
TRBJ2-7,few,TRBV14,TRBD1,TGTGCCAGCAGCCAATATGGACAGGGGGGCGAGCAGTACTTC,CASSQYGQGGEQYF
TRBJ1-1,.,TRBV6-5,.,TGTGCCAGCGGGTACGTGTTCGAGACTGAAGCTTTCTTT,CASGYVFETEAFF
TRBJ2-7,many,TRBV29-1,TRBD1,TGCAGCGTTGTAAGAGGGGACAGAGCCGGCGGAGCCTACGAGCAGTACTTC,CSVVRGDRAGGAYEQYF
TRBJ1-2,many,TRBV15,.,TGTGCCACCAGCGGTACAGGGTATCAGAATAACTATGGCTACACCTTC,CATSGTGYQNNYGYTF
TRBJ1-2,.,TRBV5-1,TRBD1,TGCGCCAGCAGCTTTAGGACAGGGGGCGACGACTATGGCTACACCTTC,CASSFRTGGDDYGYTF
TRBJ2-2,.,TRBV12-1,.,TGTGCCAGCTGGGGACTACCTGCGAACACCGGGGAGCTGTTTTTT,CASWGLPANTGELFF
TRBJ2-2,few,TRBV27,.,TGTGCCAGCAGTTTGTGGCGGGGAGATACCGGGGAGCTGTTTTTT,CASSLWRGDTGELFF
TRBJ2-7,many,TRBV20-1,.,TGCAGTGCTAGAGATCCCGGACTGAACGAGCAGTACTTC,CSARDPGLNEQYF
TRBJ2-2,few,TRBV30,.,TGTGCCTGTCTGTCGAGGGCCGGGGAGCTGTTTTTT,CACLSRAGELFF
TRBJ1-4,.,TRBV15,.,TGTGCCACCAGCAGAGCCGCAGGCCGTGGGGTGTTCGGTAATGAAAAACTGTTTTTT,CATSRAAGRGVFGNEKLFF
TRBJ2-7,.,TRBV20-1,.,TGCAGTGCTGACACTTACTACGGGAGTACCGAGCAGTACTTC,CSADTYYGSTEQYF
TRBJ1-2,.,TRBV29-1,.,TGCAGCGTCGAAGGGAGTCGTGGCTACACCTTC,CSVEGSRGYTF
TRBJ1-6,.,TRBV20-1,TRBD1,TGCAGTGCTAGAACAGGGGGCATTCGTAATTCACCCCTCCACTTT,CSARTGGIRNSPLHF
TRBJ2-3,.,TRBV20-1,.,TGCAGTGCTAGACCGCGCGGTGGCACAGATACGCAGTATTTT,CSARPRGGTDTQYF